Following are 31 T cell receptor beta chains from one sample sequenced in a study of response to subunit inactivated influenza vaccine. TCRdb re-analysed the RT-PCR reads in MiXCR, keeping a single row per CDR3 protein. The table includes 500,000 to 600,000 distinct CDR3 sequences, about an eighth detected once. This material consisted of PBMCs from blood, taken more than 35 days after vaccination. These TCRs come from a man in his fifties or sixties who received an inactivated influenza vaccine.

CDR3 DNA sequence: TGTGCCATCAGTGAGTGGACTAGCGGGAGGACCGAGCAGTACTTC. Translating it yields CAISEWTSGRTEQYF. The chain links TRBV10-3 to TRBJ2-7; TRBD2 aligns across 14 bases. The CDR3 length is 15 residues. Trimming took 1 base from V and 6 from J; bases not matched to a gene: 2. Germline values: CDR1 ENHRY, CDR2 SYGVKD.

This clonotype was seen more than once but under ten times. The genes are TRBV27 and TRBJ1-1; possible D gene TRBD1, 6 bases. V lost 9 bases and J lost 5, with 19 bases in between. Per germline, CDR1 MNHEY and CDR2 SMNVEV (reference sequence). The CDR3 is made up of 14 amino acids. The CDR3 loop reads CASIRTAIGTEAFF. The CDR3 DNA sequence: TGTGCCAGTATAAGGACAGCTATAGGGACTGAAGCTTTCTTT.

This chain joins TRBV6-5 and TRBJ2-3, with 7 bases identical to TRBD1. J was trimmed by 5 bases and V by 0 bases; bases with no gene match: 8. There are 16 residues in the CDR3. Germline-derived CDR1 and CDR2 are MNHEY and SVGAGI. CDR3 nucleotide sequence: TGTGCCAGCAGTTACTCGAAGGGCAGGGGGATAGATACGCAGTATTTT. It is translated as CASSYSKGRGIDTQYF.

This clonotype has only a few counts. This rearrangement joins TRBV6-8 to TRBJ2-5, with D perhaps matching TRBD1 (6 bases). Trimming cost V 2 bases and J 2 bases, with 15 bases left between them. Germline CDR1 reads MNHGY; CDR2 reads SAAAGT. This CDR3 is 16 amino acids long. CDR3 coding DNA: TGTGCCAGCAGTTACATAGGACAGACAAGACAAGAGACCCAGTACTTC. This gives the protein CASSYIGQTRQETQYF.

The J gene is TRBJ1-3, the V gene TRBV10-3; the match to TRBD1 covers 11 bases. In germline, CDR1 is ENHRY, CDR2 SYGVKD. The V gene end was trimmed by 5 bases and the J gene end by 0 bases; junction bases not matched to a gene: 12. CDR3 length equals 19 residues. The CDR3 region is CAISNRDRGTILSGNTIYF. The CDR3 DNA reads TGTGCCATCAGTAACCGGGACAGGGGGACGATCCTCTCTGGAAACACCATATATTTT.

V usage is TRBV9 and J usage is TRBJ2-5, with unresolved D. The length of the CDR3 is 15 residues. Germline V gene data show CDR1 as SGDLS and CDR2 as YYNGEE. V lost 0 bases and J 0 bases, leaving 9 bases between the germline ends. The CDR3 here is CASSVGGRYQETQYF. In DNA, the CDR3 is TGTGCCAGCAGCGTAGGTGGCAGGTACCAAGAGACCCAGTACTTC.

In this sample, this clonotype turned up many times. This chain joins TRBV12-3 or TRBV12-4 and TRBJ2-2; D gene ambiguous. CDR3 size: 15 residues. Trimming removed 6 bases at V and 5 bases at J, with 16 bases between. The CDR3: CASSRDSRRTGELFF. Written as DNA, the CDR3 is TGTGCCAGCAGCCGCGACTCTAGACGTACCGGGGAGCTGTTTTTT.

The chain is built from TRBV6-2 or TRBV6-3 and TRBJ1-1, with D possibly TRBD1 on 6 matching bases. Germline V gives CDR1 MNHEY, CDR2 SVGEGT. The CDR3 has 16 residues. Trimming removed 2 bases at V and 0 bases at J, with 13 bases between. The CDR3: CASSYGGGRVNTEAFF. In nucleotides, the CDR3 is TGTGCCAGCAGTTACGGGGGCGGTCGGGTGAACACTGAAGCTTTCTTT.

This clonotype was recorded many times. This sequence joins TRBV20-1 and TRBJ1-2; tentatively, D is TRBD1 (6 bases). The CDR3 length is 13 residues. Germline V lookup: CDR1 DFQATT, CDR2 SNEGSKA (reference sequence). V lost 4 bases and J 5 bases, leaving 14 bases between the germline ends. In DNA form, the CDR3 reads TGCAGTGCTACCGGGGGCCCGGAATATGGCTACACCTTC. Translated, it gives CSATGGPEYGYTF.

The chain carries TRBV5-1 and TRBJ2-1; TRBD1 is a possible D gene (6 bases). Germline CDR1 is SGHRS and CDR2 is YFSETQ. V was pared by 3 bases and J by 4 bases, with 11 bases between. The CDR3 is 14 amino acids. The CDR3 protein is CASSSDSAYNEQFF. The CDR3 nucleotides read TGCGCCAGCAGCTCGGACAGCGCTTACAATGAGCAGTTCTTC.

The chain carries TRBV18 and TRBJ2-7; 9 nucleotides match TRBD1. V was clipped by 0 bases and J by 5 bases; unmatched bases: 8. Looked up from germline, CDR1 is KGHSH and CDR2 is LQKENI. This CDR3 contains 16 residues. The DNA for the CDR3 is TGTGCCAGCTCACCACCGAAAGGACAGGGGTCCCACGAGCAGTACTTC. It codes for CASSPPKGQGSHEQYF.

The chain uses TRBV28 and TRBJ2-3; 7 bases are shared with TRBD2. The V gene end was trimmed by 5 bases and the J gene end by 1 base; junction bases not matched to a gene: 6. Germline assignment: CDR1 MDHEN and CDR2 SYDVKM. This CDR3 spans 15 amino acids. This chain's CDR3 is CASSPSAGRTDTQYF. The CDR3 DNA sequence: TGTGCCAGCAGTCCCTCAGCGGGGCGCACAGATACGCAGTATTTT.

The chain couples TRBV12-3 or TRBV12-4 to TRBJ2-5; 7 bases are shared with TRBD2. The CDR3 extends over 16 amino acids. Unmatched junction bases numbered 15, after V lost 7 bases and J lost 4 bases. The CDR3 region is CASTPLFGRGSETQYF. The CDR3 DNA is TGTGCCAGCACCCCCCTCTTCGGGCGGGGGTCAGAGACCCAGTACTTC.

This clonotype has more than one count but fewer than ten. The V and J genes are TRBV20-1 and TRBJ1-1; D is unresolved. The V end lost 8 bases, the J end lost 5 bases, and 15 bases lay between the germline ends. Looked up from germline, CDR1 is DFQATT and CDR2 is SNEGSKA (reference sequence). The CDR3 spans 12 residues. CDR3 sequence reads: CSPSGVGTEAFF. The CDR3 coding sequence is TGCAGTCCGAGTGGGGTTGGGACTGAAGCTTTCTTT.

CDR3 DNA sequence: TGTGCCAGCAGCGTAGCAACGGGGAGGGTCACTGAAGCTTTCTTT. Translating gives CASSVATGRVTEAFF. The genes are TRBV9 and TRBJ1-1; D ambiguous. Germline V lookup: CDR1 SGDLS, CDR2 YYNGEE. This CDR3 has 15 amino acids. V was shortened by 0 bases and J by 4 bases, with 13 bases between the two germline ends.

This clonotype was seen more than once but under ten times. The chain uses TRBV12-3 or TRBV12-4 and TRBJ2-5; no reliable D call. This CDR3 is 12 amino acids long. V gave up 3 bases and J gave up 7 bases, with 9 bases separating them. The CDR3 DNA reads as TGTGCCAGCAGTTTTAAACCTGGGACCCAGTACTTC. Amino acid sequence: CASSFKPGTQYF.

J is TRBJ2-7 and V is TRBV20-1; D is unresolved. V lost 6 bases and J 3 bases, leaving 15 bases between the germline ends. CDR1 is DFQATT and CDR2 is SNEGSKA in the germline V gene (reference sequence). The CDR3 has 13 residues. The CDR3 region is CSATSPGSYEQYF. The DNA of the CDR3 is TGCAGTGCAACGTCCCCGGGCAGCTACGAGCAGTACTTC.

The genes are TRBV5-1 and TRBJ2-7, with 7 nucleotides matching TRBD2. Trimming cost V 0 bases and J 5 bases; bases outside gene matches: 11. CDR1 is SGHRS, CDR2 YFSETQ, per germline. This CDR3 spans 16 amino acids. CDR3 in amino acids: CASSLGRSAGRNEQYF. CDR3 bases: TGCGCCAGCAGCTTGGGCAGGTCAGCGGGGCGCAACGAGCAGTACTTC.

The chain employs TRBV12-3 or TRBV12-4 and TRBJ1-2; 7 bases match TRBD1. V dropped 6 bases and J dropped 6; count of bases not matched to a gene: 7. This CDR3 region has 13 residues. CDR3 nucleotide sequence: TGTGCCAGCAGCCCGACAGGGCCAAATGGCTACACCTTC. Translated, it gives CASSPTGPNGYTF.

Comments on this clonotype: A much larger clone lies a single base off, so this may be a read error. This chain uses TRBV29-1 with TRBJ2-5, with D perhaps TRBD1 (5 bases). V lost 4 bases and J lost 5, with 14 bases in between. Germline V gene data show CDR1 as SQVTM and CDR2 as ANQGSEA. The CDR3 is made up of 13 amino acids. CDR3 amino acids: CSVVRNRTETQYF. The CDR3 nucleotides are TGCAGCGTTGTTCGGAACAGGACCGAGACCCAGTACTTC. The entire variable domain, with the rest obtained from reference TRBV29-1 and TRBJ2-5, is as follows: SAVISQKPSRDICQRGTSLTIQCQVDSQVTMMFWYRQQPGQSLTLIATANQGSEATYESGFVIDKFPISRPNLTFSTLTVSNMSPEDSSIYLCSVVRNRTETQYFGPGTRLLVL.

This clonotype was detected a few times. The chain combines TRBV7-2 with TRBJ2-1; no clear D gene. Trimming removed 5 bases at V and 2 bases at J, with 16 bases between. Germline V gives CDR1 SGHTA, CDR2 FQGNSA. CDR3 length: 16 amino acids. The CDR3 is CASSHEVAETYNEQFF. CDR3 DNA sequence: TGTGCCAGCAGCCATGAGGTGGCGGAGACCTACAATGAGCAGTTCTTC.

The chain is built from TRBV6-5 and TRBJ2-1; D possibly matches TRBD1 or TRBD2 (5 bases each). V was cut by 2 bases and J by 0 bases, with 11 bases left in between. Germline V CDR1 and CDR2: MNHEY, SVGAGI. The CDR3 sequence is 16 residues long. The CDR3 reads CASSYGGRGSYNEQFF. The CDR3 nucleotides read TGTGCCAGCAGTTACGGGGGTAGGGGCTCCTACAATGAGCAGTTCTTC.

V and J are TRBV20-1 and TRBJ2-2; D perhaps matches TRBD2 (7 bases). This CDR3 contains 13 residues. Trimming removed 6 bases from V and 4 bases from J, with 12 bases in between. In germline, CDR1 is DFQATT, CDR2 SNEGSKA (reference sequence). DNA of the CDR3: TGCAGTGCCTATGGGGGGGCCACCGGGGAGCTGTTTTTT. Residues: CSAYGGATGELFF.

This clonotype was observed a handful of times. The chain links TRBV7-6 to TRBJ2-7; weak D call: TRBD2 (5 bases). Germline CDR1 SGHVS, CDR2 FNYEAQ. The V end lost 0 bases, the J end lost 4 bases, and 22 bases lay between the germline ends. The CDR3 is 18 residues long. The CDR3 DNA sequence: TGTGCCAGCAGCTTAGCGCCAGAGAGCGGCTCGAGCCATTACGAGCAGTACTTC. Translation: CASSLAPESGSSHYEQYF. The whole variable domain, filled in from reference TRBV7-6 and TRBJ2-7, reads GAGVSQSPRYKVTKRGQDVALRCDPISGHVSLYWYRQALGQGPEFLTYFNYEAQQDKSGLPNDRFSAERPEGSISTLTIQRTEQRDSAMYRCASSLAPESGSSHYEQYFGPGTRLTVT.

Regarding this clonotype: Possible read error: a much larger clone is one base away. The chain couples TRBV12-3 or TRBV12-4 to TRBJ2-1, with TRBD2 as a possible D gene (5 bases). This CDR3 contains 12 residues. The chain's CDR3 is CASRLAAHEQIF. CDR3 nucleotide sequence: TGTGCCAGCAGGCTAGCTGCCCATGAGCAGATCTTC.

The chain employs TRBV14 and TRBJ2-2; the D gene could be TRBD1 or TRBD2 (6 bases each). The CDR3 consists of 15 residues. The V gene's germline CDR1 is SGHDN and CDR2 FVKESK. Trimming shortened V by 3 bases and J by 3 bases, and 11 bases separated the two germline ends. CDR3 in DNA: TGTGCCAGCAGCCAGCAGAGGGGGGACACCGGGGAGCTGTTTTTT. Protein sequence: CASSQQRGDTGELFF.

The chain combines TRBV6-1 with TRBJ2-1, with 7 bases aligning to TRBD2. This CDR3 contains 15 residues. Per the germline V gene, CDR1 is MNHNS and CDR2 is SASEGT. J was trimmed by 7 bases and V by 5 bases; bases with no gene match: 11. CDR3 DNA: TGTGCCAGCAGTCCAGGACTAGAGGGCCTTAATGAGCAGTTCTTC. Translating gives CASSPGLEGLNEQFF.

The V and J genes are TRBV12-3 or TRBV12-4 and TRBJ2-7; tentative D call: TRBD2 (5 bases). V shed 1 base and J shed 5 bases, with 12 bases lying between them. There are 14 residues in the CDR3. As DNA, the CDR3 is TGTGCCAGCAGTTTAGTGGTGGGAGTCGACGAGCAGTACTTC. Amino acids: CASSLVVGVDEQYF.

The rearrangement uses TRBV10-3 and TRBJ2-7; 8 bases are a match to TRBD1. CDR1 ENHRY and CDR2 SYGVKD come from the germline V gene. Unmatched junction bases numbered 9, after V lost 4 bases and J lost 4 bases. The CDR3 contains 15 residues. CDR3 region: CAISVGQGASYEQYF. The CDR3, as DNA: TGTGCCATCAGTGTGGGCCAGGGGGCGTCTTACGAGCAGTACTTC.

This clonotype was observed a handful of times. CDR3 nucleotide sequence: TGTGCCAGCAGTTTATCGGGGACACCTAGCACAGATACGCAGTATTTT. Its translation is CASSLSGTPSTDTQYF. This rearrangement joins TRBV28 to TRBJ2-3; D is perhaps TRBD1 (6 bases). The CDR3 contains 16 residues. CDR1 and CDR2 (germline): MDHEN, SYDVKM. Trimming cost V 1 base and J 0 bases, with 11 bases left between them.

In this sample, this clonotype turned up a few times. The chain employs TRBV20-1 and TRBJ2-1, with D unresolved. Trimming pared 6 bases from V and 9 bases from J, leaving 18 bases between. CDR3 length: 13 residues. In germline, CDR1 is DFQATT, CDR2 SNEGSKA (reference sequence). The CDR3 loop is CSAQNSGRAEQFF. The CDR3 DNA reads TGCAGTGCCCAAAACTCAGGACGGGCTGAGCAGTTCTTC.